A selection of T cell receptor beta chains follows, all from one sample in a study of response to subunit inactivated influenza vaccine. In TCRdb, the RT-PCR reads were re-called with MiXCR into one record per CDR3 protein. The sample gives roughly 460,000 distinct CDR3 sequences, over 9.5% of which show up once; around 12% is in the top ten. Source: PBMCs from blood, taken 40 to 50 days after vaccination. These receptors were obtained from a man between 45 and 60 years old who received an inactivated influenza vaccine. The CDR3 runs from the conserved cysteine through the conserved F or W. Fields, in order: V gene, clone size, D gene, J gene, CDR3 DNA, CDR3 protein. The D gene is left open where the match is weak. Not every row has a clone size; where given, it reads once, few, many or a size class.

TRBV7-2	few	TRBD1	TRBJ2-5	TGTGCCAGCAGCTTATATTGGACAGGACAAGAGACCCAGTACTTC	CASSLYWTGQETQYF
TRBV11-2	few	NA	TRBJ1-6	TGTGCCAGCAGCTTTCGGGACACATATAATTCACCCCTCCACTTT	CASSFRDTYNSPLHF
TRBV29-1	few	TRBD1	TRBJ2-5	TGCAGCGTTGCCGGGACAGGGAGTGCGGAGACCCAGTACTTC	CSVAGTGSAETQYF
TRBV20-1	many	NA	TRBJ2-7	TGCAGTGCTCCGATTGTACCGGGACTGGCGGTCGAGCAGTACTTC	CSAPIVPGLAVEQYF
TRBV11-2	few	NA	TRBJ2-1	TGTGCCAGCAGCTTATTCCCAGGGAAGGCCAATGAGCAGTTCTTC	CASSLFPGKANEQFF
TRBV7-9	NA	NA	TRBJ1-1	TGTGCCAGCAGCCAACACAGGGATTATCCCATGAACACTGAAGCTTTCTTT	CASSQHRDYPMNTEAFF
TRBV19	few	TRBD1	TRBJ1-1	TGTGCCAGTAGTATGGGACAGGGAGGGAGCACTGAAGCTTTCTTT	CASSMGQGGSTEAFF
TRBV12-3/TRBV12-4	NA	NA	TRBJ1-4	TGTGCCAGCAGTTTAACGGACCTTACTAATGAAAAACTGTTTTTT	CASSLTDLTNEKLFF
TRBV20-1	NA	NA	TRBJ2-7	TGCAGTGCAGACAGTTTATTTTCCTACGAGCAGTACTTC	CSADSLFSYEQYF
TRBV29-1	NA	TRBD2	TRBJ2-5	TGCAGCGTTGAGGGACTAGCGGAAGAGACCCAGTACTTC	CSVEGLAEETQYF
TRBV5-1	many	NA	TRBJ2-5	TGCGCCAGCAGCTTGGGTCAGGGGTCGGGCGAGACCCAGTACTTC	CASSLGQGSGETQYF
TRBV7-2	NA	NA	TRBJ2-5	TGTGCCAGCAGCTTAGGCCCTCTCGCATGGGAGACCAAGTACTTC	CASSLGPLAWETKYF
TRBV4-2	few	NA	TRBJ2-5	TGTGCCAGCAGCCAAGGGATCGAATCGGGACTGCAAGAGACCCAGTACTTC	CASSQGIESGLQETQYF
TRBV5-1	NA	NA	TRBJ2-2	TGCGCCAGCAGCTTGCCGGGACACTACACCGGGGAGCTGTTTTTT	CASSLPGHYTGELFF
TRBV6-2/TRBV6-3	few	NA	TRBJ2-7	TGTGCCAGCAGTTTTAGGGTTCTTGACGAGCAGTACTTC	CASSFRVLDEQYF
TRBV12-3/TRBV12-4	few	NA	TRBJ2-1	TGTGCCAGCACCGGACTTGGATCCCTCTACAATGAGCAGTTCTTC	CASTGLGSLYNEQFF
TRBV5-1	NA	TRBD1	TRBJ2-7	TGCGCCAGCAGCTGGACAGGGGGCATCTACGAGCAGTACTTC	CASSWTGGIYEQYF
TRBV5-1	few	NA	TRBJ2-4	TGCGCCAGCAGCCCACGGCTGGGGGGAAACATTCAGTACTTC	CASSPRLGGNIQYF
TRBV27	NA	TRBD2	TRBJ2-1	TGTGCCAGCAGTCCAGGGACTAGCGGGAGAGTTGAGCAGTTCTTC	CASSPGTSGRVEQFF
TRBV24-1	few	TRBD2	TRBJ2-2	TGTGCCACCAGTGTTGCGGGGGGGCTCGGGGAGCTGTTTTTT	CATSVAGGLGELFF
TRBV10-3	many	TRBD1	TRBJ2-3	TGTGCCATCAGCGGACAGGCCACAGATACGCAGTATTTT	CAISGQATDTQYF
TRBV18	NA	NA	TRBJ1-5	TGTGCCAGCTCACCATTACGACTTAGCAATCAGCCCCAGCATTTT	CASSPLRLSNQPQHF
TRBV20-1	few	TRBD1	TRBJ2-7	TGCAGTGCTAGTGACAGGGGTACCCACGAGCAGTACTTC	CSASDRGTHEQYF
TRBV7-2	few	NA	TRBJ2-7	TGTGCCAGCAGCTTACAGGATTATAGCGCCTACGAGCAGTACTTC	CASSLQDYSAYEQYF
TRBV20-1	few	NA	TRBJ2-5	TGCAGTGCTAGACCCAAGGGGGAGACCCAGTACTTC	CSARPKGETQYF
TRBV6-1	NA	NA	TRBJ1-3	TGTGCCAGCAGCCCCATAAGAGCCTCTGGAAACACCATATATTTT	CASSPIRASGNTIYF
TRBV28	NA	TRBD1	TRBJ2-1	TGTGTCAGCAGTCCCGGGACAGGGCGGTATGAGCAGTTCTTC	CVSSPGTGRYEQFF
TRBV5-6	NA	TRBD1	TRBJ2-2	TGTGCCAGCAGCGTCGGGACAGGGTGGCACACCGGGGAGCTGTTTTTT	CASSVGTGWHTGELFF
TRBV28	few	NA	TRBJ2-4	TGTGCCCCCGTCGGGAGACTAGCCAAAAACATTCAGTACTTC	CAPVGRLAKNIQYF
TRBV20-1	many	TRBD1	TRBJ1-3	TGCAGTGCTGGCCGGGACAGGGGTCTCTCTGGAAACACCATATATTTT	CSAGRDRGLSGNTIYF
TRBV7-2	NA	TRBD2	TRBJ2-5	TGTGCCAGCAGCTCGCGGATGGGCGGGGGTGATCAAGAGACCCAGTACTTC	CASSSRMGGGDQETQYF
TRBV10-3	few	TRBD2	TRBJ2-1	TGTGCCATCAGTGAGTACGGGACTAGCGGGACGGCTGAGCAGTTCTTC	CAISEYGTSGTAEQFF
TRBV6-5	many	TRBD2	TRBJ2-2	TGTGCCAGCAGTTGGGGACTAGACGTCCCCGGGGAGCTGTTTTTT	CASSWGLDVPGELFF
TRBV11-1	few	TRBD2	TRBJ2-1	TGTGCCAGCAGCTGGCTATCTAGCGGGGTGGGCTCCTACAATGAGCAGTTCTTC	CASSWLSSGVGSYNEQFF
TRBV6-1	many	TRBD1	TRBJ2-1	TGTGCCAGCAGTCAGGGGACAGGGGGCAATGAGCAGTTCTTC	CASSQGTGGNEQFF
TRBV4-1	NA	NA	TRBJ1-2	TGCGCCAGCAGCCAAGAGGGACCGGTTTACTATGGCTACACCTTC	CASSQEGPVYYGYTF